A single sample is the source of the 18 T cell receptor beta chains below, sequenced in a study of CD8+ T cells in alopecia areata. Extracted RNA was reverse transcribed into cDNA, the sequencing template. The data were produced by immunoSEQ multiplex PCR, yet TCRdb's version contains in-frame clones alone and is incomplete. The table lists 70,000 or so clones, around 30% of them singletons, with 14% to 15% in the top ten. Sample treatment: oral pan-JAK inhibitor, 5-10 mg twice daily. The sample in question was CD8+ T cells sorted from blood, obtained at week 4, from a patient treated with tofacitinib. The source is a human donor with alopecia areata.

The sample holds a few counts of this clone. This chain links TRBV7-9 with TRBJ2-7; TRBD2 might be the D (6 bases). There are 15 residues in the CDR3. In germline, CDR1 is SEHNR, CDR2 FQNEAQ (reference sequence). V lost 5 bases and J lost 0, with 14 bases in between. The CDR3 sequence is CASSAGRQSSYEQYF. CDR3 DNA: TGTGCCAGCAGCGCGGGACGGCAGAGCTCCTACGAGCAGTACTTC.

In the case of this clone: This CDR3 is also generated by other DNA sequences in the sample. For the CDR3, the DNA is TGCAGCGTACGGACAGGGGAAGAGACCCAGTACTTC. This sequence encodes CSVRTGEETQYF. The V and J genes are TRBV29-1 and TRBJ2-5, with TRBD1 matching 9 bases. CDR3 length equals 12 residues. V was pared by 6 bases and J by 3 bases, with 2 bases of the junction left unmatched. CDR1 and CDR2 (germline): SQVTM, ANQGSEA.

This chain connects TRBV7-2 to TRBJ2-7; D perhaps matches TRBD1 (5 bases). V was pared by 0 bases and J by 5 bases, with 20 bases between. Per germline, CDR1 SGHTA and CDR2 FQGNSA. The CDR3 loop spans 17 amino acids. The CDR3 protein is CASSLAQGLRFHNEQYF. CDR3 bases: TGTGCCAGCAGCTTAGCGCAGGGCCTAAGATTCCACAACGAGCAGTACTTC.

The CDR3 bases are TGTGCCAGCAGTACCGGGACAGGGCTCCCAGATACGCAGTATTTT. Amino acid sequence: CASSTGTGLPDTQYF. The chain carries TRBV6-5 and TRBJ2-3; TRBD1 agrees at 9 bases. V was clipped by 5 bases and J by 4 bases; unmatched bases: 7. The CDR3 covers 15 residues. The germline V gene encodes CDR1 MNHEY and CDR2 SVGAGI.

This clone was counted only a few times. V gene TRBV9 combines with J gene TRBJ2-3, with D perhaps TRBD2 (6 bases). The CDR3 covers 14 residues. Germline V CDR1 and CDR2: SGDLS, YYNGEE. Trimming took off 5 bases at V and 3 bases at J, with 13 bases between the two ends. The CDR3 nucleotides are TGTGCCAGCAGTGGTAACGCGGGGACAGATACGCAGTATTTT. Its translation: CASSGNAGTDTQYF.

This clone was observed a handful of times. The chain uses TRBV29-1 and TRBJ2-1; 10 positions match TRBD2. Per germline, CDR1 SQVTM and CDR2 ANQGSEA. The CDR3 loop spans 17 amino acids. V gave up 0 bases and J gave up 2 bases; unmatched junction bases: 7. CDR3 DNA: TGCAGCGTTGAAGATACGAGCGGGAGGGCCGCCTACAATGAGCAGTTCTTC. Translated, it gives CSVEDTSGRAAYNEQFF.

The chain recombines TRBV29-1 with TRBJ1-1, with no clear D. Germline V CDR1 and CDR2: SQVTM, ANQGSEA. V was shortened by 7 bases and J by 11 bases, with 14 bases between the two germline ends. The CDR3 is made up of 10 amino acids. CDR3 bases: TGCAGCGGCGTGAGCTCTGGTGCTTTCTTT. Its translation is CSGVSSGAFF. Filled out from reference TRBV29-1 and TRBJ1-1, the complete variable domain reads SAVISQKPSRDICQRGTSLTIQCQVDSQVTMMFWYRQQPGQSLTLIATANQGSEATYESGFVIDKFPISRPNLTFSTLTVSNMSPEDSSIYLCSGVSSGAFFGQGTRLTVV.

J is TRBJ2-5 and V is TRBV29-1; TRBD1 agrees at 12 bases. The CDR3 consists of 15 residues. Germline V lookup: CDR1 SQVTM, CDR2 ANQGSEA. The trim removed 1 base at V and 5 bases at J, leaving 5 bases unmatched. CDR3 amino acids: CSVEGGTGGRETQYF. The CDR3, as DNA: TGCAGCGTTGAAGGCGGGACAGGGGGCCGGGAGACCCAGTACTTC.

The J gene is TRBJ2-3, the V gene TRBV13; D is possibly TRBD2 (6 bases). The V and J ends lost 3 bases and 0 bases respectively, with 10 bases between them. CDR3 length equals 15 residues. CDR1 PRHDT and CDR2 FYEKMQ come from the germline V gene (reference sequence). The CDR3 DNA reads as TGTGCCAGCAGCTTTCCTAGCGAGAGCACAGATACGCAGTATTTT. Its translation is CASSFPSESTDTQYF. The variable domain in full, completed from reference TRBV13 and TRBJ2-3, reads AAGVIQSPRHLIKEKRETATLKCYPIPRHDTVYWYQQGPGQDPQFLISFYEKMQSDKGSIPDRFSAQQFSDYHSELNMSSLELGDSALYFCASSFPSESTDTQYFGPGTRLTVL.

This clone was observed a handful of times. The chain combines TRBV7-8 with TRBJ1-5; D perhaps matches TRBD1 (5 bases). The length of the CDR3 is 14 residues. The V gene's germline CDR1 is SGHVS and CDR2 FQNEAQ. The V gene lost 1 base and the J gene lost 4 bases, with 8 bases spanning the gap. The CDR3 sequence is CASSLGAGNQPQHF. The CDR3 DNA follows: TGTGCCAGCAGCTTAGGGGCAGGGAATCAGCCCCAGCATTTT.

The chain couples TRBV7-9 to TRBJ2-1; D is ambiguous. Germline V lookup: CDR1 SEHNR, CDR2 FQNEAQ (reference sequence). CDR3 length: 11 residues. Trimming took off 3 bases at V and 5 bases at J, with 2 bases between the two ends. The CDR3 region has the DNA TGTGCCAGCAGCTTCGACAATGAGCAGTTCTTC. Translating gives CASSFDNEQFF.

This clone showed up just once. This sequence joins TRBV30 and TRBJ1-5, with a weak D call TRBD1 (6 bases). Germline-derived CDR1 and CDR2 are GTSNPN and SVGIG (reference sequence). Trimming cost V 5 bases and J 3 bases, with 11 bases left between them. The CDR3 has 13 residues. CDR3 sequence reads: CAWARGYNQPQHF. The CDR3 nucleotides are TGTGCCTGGGCCAGGGGTTACAATCAGCCCCAGCATTTT.

There are a few counts of this clone. J is TRBJ2-1 and V is TRBV5-1; 8 bases line up with TRBD2. The CDR3 is 15 amino acids. CDR1 and CDR2 (germline): SGHRS, YFSETQ. V lost 2 bases and J lost 3; bases outside the gene matches: 4. The DNA for the CDR3 is TGCGCCAGCAGCTTAAGAAGCGGGAGCTACAATGAGCAGTTCTTC. Its translation is CASSLRSGSYNEQFF.

This clone turned up a few times. V and J are TRBV11-2 and TRBJ2-7; 7 nucleotides line up with TRBD2. CDR1 SGHAT and CDR2 FQNNGV come from the germline V gene. The length of the CDR3 is 14 residues. J lost 2 bases, V lost 5 bases, and 6 bases had no gene match. The CDR3 coding sequence is TGTGCCAGCAGCAGCGGGGCAGGAACCTACGAGCAGTACTTC. The encoded protein is CASSSGAGTYEQYF. Based on the CDR3 plus reference TRBV11-2 and TRBJ2-7, the full variable domain is EAGVAQSPRYKIIEKRQSVAFWCNPISGHATLYWYQQILGQGPKLLIQFQNNGVVDDSQLPKDRFSAERLKGVDSTLKIQPAKLEDSAVYLCASSSGAGTYEQYFGPGTRLTVT.

V gene TRBV15 combines with J gene TRBJ2-2, with 7 bases matching TRBD1. Germline trimming cut 3 bases from V and 4 bases from J; bases unmatched to any gene: 2. The CDR3 is made up of 14 amino acids. Germline values: CDR1 LNHNV, CDR2 YYDKDF (reference sequence). DNA of the CDR3: TGTGCCACCAGCAGCGACAGGGTCACCGGGGAGCTGTTTTTT. The encoded protein is CATSSDRVTGELFF.

This clone was counted a few times. This chain uses TRBV7-9 with TRBJ2-1; 7 positions agree with TRBD2. The J segment lost 4 bases and the V segment lost 7 bases, leaving 19 bases of the junction unmatched. The CDR3 extends over 18 amino acids. Germline assignment: CDR1 SEHNR and CDR2 FQNEAQ (reference sequence). CDR3 nucleotide sequence: TGTGCCAGCACCTCTAGCGAGCCTAGCGGCGAGCGGTACAATGAGCAGTTCTTC. Protein: CASTSSEPSGERYNEQFF.

The chain combines TRBV7-2 with TRBJ2-7, with D hard to call. Per the germline V gene, CDR1 is SGHTA and CDR2 is FQGNSA. This CDR3 is 15 amino acids long. V was pared by 1 base and J by 0 bases, with 10 bases between. This CDR3 is CASSLVTAGSYEQYF. The CDR3 region has the DNA TGTGCCAGCAGCTTAGTCACAGCCGGCTCCTACGAGCAGTACTTC.

This clone was seen just once. The chain employs TRBV29-1 and TRBJ1-2; no definite D call. The V gene's germline CDR1 is SQVTM and CDR2 ANQGSEA. Trimming left V 3 bases short and J 3 bases short, with 17 bases between. The CDR3 length is 15 residues. This chain's CDR3 is CSVDRMGGSDYGYTF. In DNA form, the CDR3 reads TGCAGCGTTGATAGGATGGGTGGATCGGACTATGGCTACACCTTC.